These 23 T cell receptor beta chains share one sample of origin, sequenced in a study of cytomegalovirus exposure and HLA in healthy donors. In the PCR, 60 Vbeta and 13 Jbeta primers were used. Data came from immunoSEQ multiplex PCR; TCRdb stores just in-frame clones and leaves some out. This sample has 90,000 to 120,000 clones, with approximately 82% found just once. The specimen was PBMCs. These receptor sequences come from a woman aged 18-29 years in good health and CMV-seronegative.

The chain is built from TRBV6-1 and TRBJ2-2; TRBD2 matches 10 bases. The germline CDR1 and CDR2 sequences are MNHNS and SASEGT. J was trimmed by 3 bases and V by 2 bases; bases with no gene match: 0. CDR3 length: 15 residues. CDR3 residues: CASSELAGDTGELFF. The DNA for the CDR3 is TGTGCCAGCAGTGAACTAGCGGGGGACACCGGGGAGCTGTTTTTT.

This rearrangement joins TRBV28 to TRBJ1-4; TRBD1 matches at 7 bases. From germline, CDR1 is MDHEN and CDR2 SYDVKM. This CDR3 contains 15 residues. The J segment lost 0 bases and the V segment lost 4 bases, leaving 2 bases of the junction unmatched. CDR3 protein: CASSWGTATNEKLFF. The CDR3 DNA follows: TGTGCCAGCAGTTGGGGGACAGCAACTAATGAAAAACTGTTTTTT.

The rearrangement joins TRBV6-5 to TRBJ2-5; the match to TRBD1 covers 8 bases. The DNA end favors TRBJ2-7, so the J call may be wrong. CDR3 length: 13 residues. CDR1 and CDR2 (germline): MNHEY, SVGAGI. The CDR3 sequence: CASSGQGPYEQYF. In nucleotides, the CDR3 is TGTGCCAGCAGTGGACAGGGACCCTACGAGCAGTACTTC.

The chain links TRBV30 to TRBJ2-5; D possibly corresponds to TRBD1 (5 bases). This CDR3 region has 13 residues. V gave up 5 bases and J gave up 5 bases, with 15 bases separating them. Germline V gene data show CDR1 as GTSNPN and CDR2 as SVGIG (reference sequence). CDR3 nucleotide sequence: TGTGCCTGGGACAGCCACTACGCGGAGACCCAGTACTTC. Its translation is CAWDSHYAETQYF.

V usage is TRBV18 and J usage is TRBJ2-2; TRBD1 agrees at 8 bases. Germline CDR1 KGHSH, CDR2 LQKENI. This CDR3 region has 14 residues. V dropped 4 bases and J dropped 4; count of bases not matched to a gene: 2. The CDR3 protein is CASSHGQGTGELFF. The DNA of the CDR3 is TGTGCCAGCTCACACGGACAGGGCACCGGGGAGCTGTTTTTT.

This rearrangement joins TRBV19 to TRBJ2-7, with 8 bases matching TRBD2. CDR1 LNHDA and CDR2 SQIVND come from the germline V gene (reference sequence). The V and J ends lost 5 bases and 9 bases, in that order; junction bases with no gene match: 3. The CDR3 is 11 amino acids. The CDR3 nucleotides are TGTGCCAGTAGTCCGGGGACTAGGCAGTACTTC. Amino acid sequence: CASSPGTRQYF.

The chain recombines TRBV5-1 with TRBJ2-5; 8 nucleotides agree with TRBD2. The ends lost 4 bases at V and 2 bases at J; junction bases unmatched: 10. The CDR3 has 16 amino acids. From germline, CDR1 is SGHRS and CDR2 YFSETQ. In DNA form, the CDR3 reads TGCGCCAGCAGCCTGGTGGCTATAGCGGGACAAGAGACCCAGTACTTC. The encoded protein is CASSLVAIAGQETQYF.

CDR3 sequence: CASSFWGGAGEQFF. The CDR3 DNA reads as TGTGCCAGCAGCTTTTGGGGGGGGGCTGGAGAGCAGTTCTTC. V gene TRBV5-4 combines with J gene TRBJ2-1, with D perhaps TRBD2 (7 bases). CDR1 and CDR2 (germline): SGHNT, YYREEE (reference sequence). The CDR3 consists of 14 residues. V was shortened by 2 bases and J by 10 bases, with 16 bases between the two germline ends.

V usage is TRBV27 and J usage is TRBJ1-6; D call uncertain. V was trimmed by 5 bases and J by 4 bases, leaving 9 bases between them. In germline, CDR1 is MNHEY, CDR2 SMNVEV (reference sequence). The CDR3 has 14 residues. The chain's CDR3 is CASSLQKYNSPLHF. The CDR3 DNA follows: TGTGCCAGCAGTCTCCAGAAGTATAATTCACCCCTCCACTTT.

This clone has only a few counts. The chain links TRBV7-3 to TRBJ1-2; unclear D gene. Germline V gives CDR1 SGHTA, CDR2 FQGTGA. V lost 5 bases, J lost 8 bases, and 18 bases lay in between. The CDR3 loop spans 14 amino acids. CDR3 nucleotides: TGTGCCAGCAGCCTCGCGGGAGGAGCACAAGGCTACACCTTC. It translates to CASSLAGGAQGYTF.

In its sample, this clone was seen once. This rearrangement joins TRBV7-9 to TRBJ2-5, with D possibly TRBD2 on 6 matching bases. The CDR3 spans 15 residues. The ends were cut back, 3 bases at V and 5 bases at J, with 16 bases in the middle. Looked up from germline, CDR1 is SEHNR and CDR2 is FQNEAQ (reference sequence). DNA for the CDR3: TGTGCCAGCAGCTTTGAGAGCGGGCCTCGGGAGACCCAGTACTTC. Protein product: CASSFESGPRETQYF.

V and J are TRBV2 and TRBJ1-2; a weak D match, TRBD1 (5 bases). From germline, CDR1 is SNHLY and CDR2 FYNNEI. CDR3 length: 16 residues. Trimming stripped 7 bases from V and 2 bases from J, with 20 bases between. The CDR3 DNA sequence: TGTGCCAGCACCGTACGACAGTTCCAAGCCAACTATGGCTACACCTTC. Its protein is CASTVRQFQANYGYTF. Full variable domain (missing parts from reference TRBV2 and TRBJ1-2): EPEVTQTPSHQVTQMGQEVILRCVPISNHLYFYWYRQILGQKVEFLVSFYNNEISEKSEIFDDQFSVERPDGSNFTLKIRSTKLEDSAMYFCASTVRQFQANYGYTFGSGTRLTVV.

This clone was seen a handful of times. The V and J genes are TRBV19 and TRBJ2-1; 9 positions agree with TRBD1. Trimming removed 7 bases from V and 6 bases from J; junction bases left unmatched: 19. CDR3 size: 18 residues. The germline V gene has CDR1 LNHDA and CDR2 SQIVND (reference sequence). CDR3 bases: TGTGCCAGTACCACAAAGCAATCCGGGACAGGGAGCGTCAATGAGCAGTTCTTC. Encoded protein: CASTTKQSGTGSVNEQFF.

The chain links TRBV10-2 to TRBJ1-5; the match to TRBD1 covers 7 bases. Germline values: CDR1 WSHSY, CDR2 SAAADI. This CDR3 region has 15 residues. V gave up 0 bases and J gave up 2 bases; unmatched junction bases: 1. This CDR3 is CASSESGGRNQPQHF. CDR3 bases: TGCGCCAGCAGTGAGTCAGGGGGCCGCAATCAGCCCCAGCATTTT.

Note on this clone: The same CDR3 also results from other DNA sequences found in this sample. The chain has TRBV30 and TRBJ1-5; the D is unclear. Germline CDR1 reads GTSNPN; CDR2 reads SVGIG (reference sequence). Trimming stripped 0 bases from V and 9 bases from J, with 6 bases between. This CDR3 spans 11 amino acids. This chain's CDR3 is CAWSVGGPQHF. DNA for the CDR3: TGTGCCTGGAGTGTAGGAGGGCCCCAGCATTTT.

The genes are TRBV18 and TRBJ1-3; perhaps TRBD1 as D (5 bases). This CDR3 region has 16 residues. V lost 3 bases, J lost 0 bases, and 12 bases lay in between. Germline V gene sequence: CDR1 KGHSH, CDR2 LQKENI. In nucleotides, the CDR3 is TGTGCCAGCTCACCTAACACAGGTATCTCTGGAAACACCATATATTTT. Protein product: CASSPNTGISGNTIYF.

This clone was found once. The chain carries TRBV4-3 and TRBJ2-3; unclear D gene. V was shortened by 0 bases and J by 5 bases, with 3 bases between the two germline ends. This CDR3 is 12 amino acids long. Germline V gives CDR1 LGHNA, CDR2 YSLEER. In DNA form, the CDR3 reads TGCGCCAGCAGCCAAGATAAAGATACGCAGTATTTT. Translated: CASSQDKDTQYF.

V usage is TRBV6-5 and J usage is TRBJ2-4, with D perhaps TRBD1 (6 bases). The V end was cut by 6 bases, the J end by 0 bases, with 9 bases between. This CDR3 comprises 14 residues. Germline lookup yields CDR1 MNHEY and CDR2 SVGAGI. The CDR3 here is CASSQGIAKNIQYF. In DNA, the CDR3 is TGTGCCAGCAGCCAGGGGATAGCCAAAAACATTCAGTACTTC.

The V call is TRBV18, the J call TRBJ2-1; D not certain. V lost 0 bases and J lost 5, with 14 bases in between. Germline assignment: CDR1 KGHSH and CDR2 LQKENI. The CDR3 has 16 residues. The CDR3 nucleotides read TGTGCCAGCTCACCACCCGACAAGCCCTTGGACAATGAGCAGTTCTTC. Translation gives CASSPPDKPLDNEQFF.

CDR3 nucleotide sequence: TGTGCCAGCAGCGTCGGTGTGGCAACTAATGAAAAACTGTTTTTT. Translating it yields CASSVGVATNEKLFF. This sequence joins TRBV7-9 and TRBJ1-4, with unresolved D. The CDR3 runs 15 residues. Germline assignment: CDR1 SEHNR and CDR2 FQNEAQ (reference sequence). V was cut by 5 bases and J by 0 bases, with 10 bases left in between.

V gene TRBV18 combines with J gene TRBJ1-1, with D possibly TRBD1 on 6 matching bases. The CDR3 contains 17 residues. Trimming shortened V by 2 bases and J by 4 bases, and 20 bases separated the two germline ends. Germline CDR1 and CDR2: KGHSH and LQKENI. The CDR3 here is CASSPNRQEGWGTEAFF. CDR3 coding DNA: TGTGCCAGCTCACCAAACCGACAGGAAGGTTGGGGCACTGAAGCTTTCTTT.

The chain recombines TRBV7-2 with TRBJ2-7, with 7 bases aligning to TRBD2. The germline V gene encodes CDR1 SGHTA and CDR2 FQGNSA. There are 15 residues in the CDR3. After removal of 1 base from V and 7 bases from J, the junction contained 10 bases not matched to a gene. The CDR3 coding sequence is TGTGCCAGCAGCTTAGGGACTAGGACCTTTGGGGAGCAGTACTTC. Amino acid sequence: CASSLGTRTFGEQYF.

This chain uses TRBV7-9 with TRBJ2-5; 9 positions match TRBD2. Germline V gene data show CDR1 as SEHNR and CDR2 as FQNEAQ (reference sequence). This CDR3 comprises 17 residues. V lost 5 bases and J lost 7; bases outside the gene matches: 17. CDR3: CASSPWQASGNRGTQYF. In DNA form, the CDR3 reads TGTGCCAGCAGCCCGTGGCAGGCTAGCGGGAACCGGGGGACCCAGTACTTC.